This T cell receptor (beta chain) originates from a study of T-cell memory formation after mild COVID-19. The table lists this clonotype with a few counts. CDR3 length equals 14 residues. Germline lookup yields CDR1 SGHRS and CDR2 YFSETQ. Trimming stripped 0 bases from V and 7 bases from J, with 14 bases between. TCRalpha and TCRbeta libraries used 5'RACE with constant-segment primers and UMIs. Each CDR3 protein is one row after TCRdb ran MiXCR on the 5' RACE reads. The table shows about 560,000 distinct CDR3 sequences, with 15% to 20% occurring only once. The clonotype was recovered from an adult woman who had mild COVID-19 (a few samples of this study predate the infection). Cell type and time point are not known. The chain has TRBV5-1 and TRBJ2-7; D is perhaps TRBD2 (5 bases). The sample consisted of PBMCs or a T cell subset sorted from them (not recorded which). The CDR3 sequence: CASSLEVGVREQYF. The CDR3 DNA follows: TGCGCCAGCAGCTTGGAAGTGGGAGTAAGGGAGCAGTACTTC.